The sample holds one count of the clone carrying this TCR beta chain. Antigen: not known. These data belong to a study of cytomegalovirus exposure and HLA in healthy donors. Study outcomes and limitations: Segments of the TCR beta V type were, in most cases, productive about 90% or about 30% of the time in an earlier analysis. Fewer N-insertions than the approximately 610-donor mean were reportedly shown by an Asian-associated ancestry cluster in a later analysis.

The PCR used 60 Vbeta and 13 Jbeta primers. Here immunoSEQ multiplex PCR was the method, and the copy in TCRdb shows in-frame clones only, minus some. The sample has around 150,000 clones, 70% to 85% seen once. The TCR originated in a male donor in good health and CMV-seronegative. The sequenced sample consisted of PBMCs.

DNA for the CDR3: TGTGCCAGCAGTCCCCGGGAAGTGAATACGCAGTATTTT. Its translation: CASSPREVNTQYF. The V and J genes are TRBV6-5 and TRBJ2-3; D is possibly TRBD2 (5 bases). V lost 5 bases and J 7 bases, leaving 13 bases between the germline ends. This CDR3 is 13 amino acids long. Germline V CDR1 and CDR2: MNHEY, SVGAGI.